Each of the 11 T cell receptor beta chains below was sequenced from the same sample in a study of shared clonotypes between healthy human individuals. Assay: immunoSEQ multiplex PCR; the TCRdb copy retains only in-frame clones and omits some. Among roughly 2.6 million clones listed, approximately 90% were seen once. Source material: naive CD4+ T cells sorted from blood. Described subset: CD45RA+ positively selected. The source of these receptors is a man between 18 and 29 years old in good health.

For this clone: Other DNA sequences of this sample code for an identical CDR3. The chain uses TRBV5-1 and TRBJ2-1; TRBD2 agrees at 11 bases. The CDR3 is made up of 16 amino acids. CDR1 is SGHRS and CDR2 is YFSETQ in the germline V gene. With 0 bases clipped from V and 2 bases from J, the junction kept 1 base outside the gene matches. CDR3 DNA sequence: TGCGCCAGCAGCTTGGGACTAGCGGGGACCTACAATGAGCAGTTCTTC. It encodes CASSLGLAGTYNEQFF.

Written as DNA, the CDR3 is TGTGCCAGCAGTGCTTTGACAGGTTTGAACACTGAAGCTTTCTTT. Encoded protein: CASSALTGLNTEAFF. The J gene is TRBJ1-1, the V gene TRBV6-1, with D possibly being TRBD1 (6 bases). The V end lost 4 bases, the J end lost 0 bases, and 12 bases lay between the germline ends. The CDR3 runs 15 residues. Germline V gene lookup returns CDR1 MNHNS and CDR2 SASEGT.

The rearrangement uses TRBV5-6 and TRBJ2-3, with D uncertain. CDR3 size: 16 residues. Trimming removed 0 bases from V and 0 bases from J, with 11 bases in between. The V gene's germline CDR1 is SGHDT and CDR2 YYEEEE. The CDR3 reads CASSLELAGSTDTQYF. Here the CDR3 DNA reads TGTGCCAGCAGCTTGGAATTAGCTGGGAGCACAGATACGCAGTATTTT.

This chain connects TRBV7-2 to TRBJ1-2; D is unresolved. From germline, CDR1 is SGHTA and CDR2 FQGNSA. The CDR3 sequence is 12 residues long. V lost 1 base, J lost 8 bases, and 8 bases lay in between. CDR3 sequence (DNA): TGTGCCAGCAGCTTAGATATGGGGGGCTACACCTTC. Amino acid sequence: CASSLDMGGYTF.

The chain couples TRBV15 to TRBJ2-5; D may be TRBD1 or TRBD2 (5 bases each). The CDR3 runs 14 residues. The germline gives CDR1 LNHNV, CDR2 YYDKDF (reference sequence). With 0 bases removed from V and 7 bases from J, the gap between germline ends came to 12 bases. CDR3 DNA sequence: TGTGCCACCAGCAGAGATCGAGGGGCTGTGACCCAGTACTTC. It yields the protein CATSRDRGAVTQYF.

The CDR3: CASSPGQVGDEQYF. The CDR3, as DNA: TGCGCCAGCAGCCCCGGACAGGTAGGTGACGAGCAGTACTTC. The chain employs TRBV5-1 and TRBJ2-7; TRBD1 aligns across 7 bases. Losses at the gene ends were 4 bases for V and 5 bases for J; bases not matched to a gene: 9. The CDR3 spans 14 residues. Per the germline V gene, CDR1 is SGHRS and CDR2 is YFSETQ.

A remark on this clone: Other DNA variants within this sample encode the same CDR3. The chain employs TRBV10-3 and TRBJ2-7; D is perhaps TRBD1 (6 bases). V shed 3 bases and J shed 4 bases, with 10 bases lying between them. Germline V gene data show CDR1 as ENHRY and CDR2 as SYGVKD. This CDR3 comprises 13 residues. CDR3: CAISEGGTYEQYF. The CDR3 bases are TGTGCCATCAGTGAAGGGGGAACGTACGAGCAGTACTTC.

CDR3 bases: TGTGCCAGCTCACCACCGGTAGGGGGCTTTACAGATACGCAGTATTTT. Amino acids: CASSPPVGGFTDTQYF. The chain has TRBV18 and TRBJ2-3, with TRBD1 matching over 7 bases. Germline lookup yields CDR1 KGHSH and CDR2 LQKENI. V shed 0 bases, J shed 3 bases, and the junction held 6 bases outside the gene matches. CDR3 length equals 16 residues. The complete variable domain, with remaining parts taken from reference TRBV18 and TRBJ2-3, reads NAGVMQNPRHLVRRRGQEARLRCSPMKGHSHVYWYRQLPEEGLKFMVYLQKENIIDESGMPKERFSAEFPKEGPSILRIQQVVRGDSAAYFCASSPPVGGFTDTQYFGPGTRLTVL.

The CDR3 DNA follows: TGTGCCAGCCGACGGGGACTCTATGGCTACACCTTC. Protein product: CASRRGLYGYTF. The chain couples TRBV6-5 to TRBJ1-2, with D possibly TRBD1 on 5 matching bases. Germline assignment: CDR1 MNHEY and CDR2 SVGAGI. V was clipped by 8 bases and J by 4 bases, with 11 bases between them. The CDR3 extends over 12 amino acids.

The V and J genes are TRBV19 and TRBJ2-7; 7 bases are a match to TRBD1. Germline trimming cut 3 bases from V and 1 base from J; bases unmatched to any gene: 6. The CDR3 is 15 amino acids. Per germline, CDR1 LNHDA and CDR2 SQIVND (reference sequence). Here the CDR3 DNA reads TGTGCCAGTAGTATTCGACAGGGAAGGTCCTACGAGCAGTACTTC. This sequence encodes CASSIRQGRSYEQYF.

The J gene is TRBJ2-3, the V gene TRBV9; 10 bases are shared with TRBD2. Germline CDR1 reads SGDLS; CDR2 reads YYNGEE. The V segment lost 2 bases and the J segment 4 bases; nucleotides outside the gene matches: 13. CDR3 length: 18 residues. In nucleotides, the CDR3 is TGTGCCAGCAGCGTGGGGGGTGGACTAGCGGTAGGTTCAGATACGCAGTATTTT. Its protein is CASSVGGGLAVGSDTQYF.